This T cell receptor (beta chain) is drawn from a study of technical replicates of blood from a few donors. The V and J ends lost 1 base and 2 bases respectively, with 14 bases between them. Germline values: CDR1 KGHSY, CDR2 FQNENV. The CDR3 runs 16 residues. Sequencing used immunoSEQ multiplex PCR; TCRdb keeps in-frame clones, though not all of them. The sample includes 64,000 or so clones, just under 97% of them seen just once. The source of this sequence is a human donor in good health. The V call is TRBV16, the J call TRBJ1-2, with D tentatively TRBD1 (5 bases). The sequenced sample was T cells isolated from PBMCs. CDR3 bases: TGTGCCAGCAGCCAATATGTCAGGGATAGGAACTATGGCTACACCTTC. It translates to CASSQYVRDRNYGYTF.